This T cell receptor (beta chain) originates from a study of T-cell reconstitution after alpha-beta-depleted transplantation in children. This CDR3 has 16 amino acids. The germline CDR1 and CDR2 sequences are MNHNS and SASEGT. Trimming at V came to 7 bases and at J to 8 bases, leaving 16 bases not matched to a gene. Study-wide points: Reports say that about two months after transplant, the alpha-beta T cells came out of several hundred graft clones that had expanded. The authors attributed T-cell counts and diversity one year after transplant mostly to newly produced T cells. Day-60 TCRbeta diversity that was high in some patients was derived from surviving recipient T cells and thymic progenitors.

This clonotype was seen a few times. Its cognate antigen is unknown. Researchers prepared the TCRbeta library using unique molecular identifiers, the study reports. MiXCR was run by TCRdb on the PCR reads, yielding one entry per CDR3 protein. This sample yields fewer than 550,000 distinct CDR3 sequences, of which about 10% are seen a single time; 14% belongs to the top ten. This specimen was PBMCs, mostly from graft donor cells, taken 180 days after TCRalphabeta/CD19-depleted stem cell transplant. The TCR was taken from a female patient aged 2-15 years who had a stem cell transplant for aplastic anemia, so the T cells may come from the graft donor. The chain is built from TRBV6-1 and TRBJ2-1; 8 bases fit TRBD2. Here the CDR3 DNA reads TGTGCCAGCAACCGGGCTAGTAGCGGGATTATAGATGAGCAGTTCTTC. It yields the protein CASNRASSGIIDEQFF.